The source of this T cell receptor beta chain is a study of shared clonotypes between healthy human individuals. Whole-study context: CD8 memory received one plate per donor, CD8 naive two, CD4 memory three and CD4 naive three. Notes on the study in general: Naive subsets typically showed greater estimated richness than memory subsets.

All donors were healthy HIV-negative adults lacking recent acute infections or vaccinations. Of note for this clone: What it recognizes is unknown.

Each replicate PCR on the sorted subsets used 150 to 200 ng DNA (around 31,000 T cell genomes). The assay was immunoSEQ multiplex PCR, and TCRdb's table has in-frame clones only and misses some. The table includes about 640,000 clones, around 72% detected once. The CDR3 contains 16 residues. J gave up 0 bases and V 5 bases, and 8 bases lay outside the gene matches. Germline CDR1 is SEHNR and CDR2 is FQNEAQ (reference sequence). The source is a woman in her twenties or thirties in good health. This chain links TRBV7-9 with TRBJ2-7, with 9 bases identical to TRBD2. The source material was memory CD4+ T cells sorted from blood. Specified subset: CD45RA-negative fraction. CDR3 in DNA: TGTGCCAGCAGCCGCCCTCTAGCGGGGAGCTCCTACGAGCAGTACTTC. Its translation: CASSRPLAGSSYEQYF.